Listed below are T cell receptor beta chains from one sample, sequenced in a study of early T cells in non-severe SARS-CoV-2 infection. TCRdb analysed the 5' RACE reads with MiXCR anew, one entry per CDR3 protein. The sample records around 84,000 distinct CDR3 sequences, around 10% being singletons. The sequenced sample consisted of whole blood. The origin of the receptors is an adult who was a healthcare worker with PCR-confirmed SARS-CoV-2 infection or an uninfected control (not recorded which). Each CDR3 is given with its conserved first and last residue. D genes are given only for firm matches. Expanded clones get a size class; other rows say once, few or many, or leave the size out.

CATTMGYEQYF | TGTGCCACTACCATGGGGTACGAGCAGTACTTC | - | TRBV27 | - | TRBJ2-7
CSVLTDTGEKLFF | TGCAGCGTTCTGACAGATACGGGAGAAAAACTGTTTTTT | - | TRBV29-1 | - | TRBJ1-4
CASSSTAGQANEQFF | TGCGCCAGCAGCTCGACAGCCGGCCAGGCCAATGAGCAGTTCTTC | few | TRBV5-1 | - | TRBJ2-1
CASSSRDRATGELFF | TGTGCCAGCAGCTCCCGGGACAGGGCCACCGGGGAGCTGTTTTTT | many | TRBV5-4 | TRBD1 | TRBJ2-2
CASSLAPTGNTEAFF | TGCGCCAGCAGCTTGGCCCCTACAGGGAACACTGAAGCTTTCTTT | - | TRBV5-1 | - | TRBJ1-1
CASSSDLTGGLPYEQYF | TGCGCCAGCAGTTCCGACCTTACAGGGGGCCTTCCCTACGAGCAGTACTTC | - | TRBV10-1 | TRBD1 | TRBJ2-7
CASSRTGFQEKLFF | TGTGCCAGCAGCCGAACAGGGTTTCAAGAAAAACTGTTTTTT | few | TRBV7-9 | - | TRBJ1-4
CASSLVAGGGVDNEQFF | TGTGCCAGCAGCTTAGTAGCGGGAGGGGGAGTCGACAATGAGCAGTTCTTC | - | TRBV7-9 | TRBD2 | TRBJ2-1
CSARDKVGNTIYF | TGCAGTGCCAGGGACAAGGTCGGAAACACCATATATTTT | - | TRBV20-1 | - | TRBJ1-3
CASRSYTSGNTIYF | TGTGCCAGCAGGTCCTACACTTCTGGAAACACCATATATTTT | - | TRBV12-3/TRBV12-4 | - | TRBJ1-3
CASSVTGGLDTQYF | TGTGCCAGCAGCGTAACTGGGGGGTTAGATACGCAGTATTTT | - | TRBV9 | - | TRBJ2-3
CASSLLGSGQPQHF | TGTGCCAGCAGTTTACTCGGGTCTGGGCAGCCCCAGCATTTT | - | TRBV12-3/TRBV12-4 | - | TRBJ1-5
CASSAGLGTEAFF | TGTGCCAGCAGCGCCGGACTAGGTACTGAAGCTTTCTTT | many | TRBV9 | - | TRBJ1-1
CASSPQAGLAYEQYF | TGTGCCAGCAGCCCTCAAGCGGGTCTAGCCTACGAGCAGTACTTC | once | TRBV3-1 | - | TRBJ2-7
CASSGGQGQPLHF | TGTGCCAGCAGCGGCGGACAGGGACAACCCCTCCACTTT | - | TRBV7-9 | TRBD1 | TRBJ1-6